This TCR beta chain was identified during a study of shared clonotypes between healthy human individuals. TCRdb keeps only in-frame clones here, not all; method: immunoSEQ multiplex PCR. The data show about 1,500,000 clones, 95% to 97% seen once. The CDR3 contains 15 residues. Trimming shortened V by 5 bases and J by 0 bases, and 11 bases separated the two germline ends. Germline V gene data show CDR1 as LNHDA and CDR2 as SQIVND (reference sequence). The sequenced material came from naive CD4+ T cells sorted from blood. Subset specified: CD45RA+ positively selected. This TCR derives from a man in his thirties or forties in good health. The rearrangement joins TRBV19 to TRBJ1-5; D is unclear. The CDR3 DNA is TGTGCCAGTAGTCCGACGGCCGATAGCAATCAGCCCCAGCATTTT. It encodes CASSPTADSNQPQHF.